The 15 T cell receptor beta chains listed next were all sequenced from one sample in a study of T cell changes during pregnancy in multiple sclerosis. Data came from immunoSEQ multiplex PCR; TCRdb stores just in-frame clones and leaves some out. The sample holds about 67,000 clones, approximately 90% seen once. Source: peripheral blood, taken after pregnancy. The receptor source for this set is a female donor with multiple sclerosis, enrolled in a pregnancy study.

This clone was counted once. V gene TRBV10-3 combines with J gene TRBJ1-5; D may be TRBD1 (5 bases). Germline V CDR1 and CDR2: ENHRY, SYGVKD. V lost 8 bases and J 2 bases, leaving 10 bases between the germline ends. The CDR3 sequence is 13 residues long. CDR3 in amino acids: CAIQQDGNQPQHF. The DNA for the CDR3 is TGTGCCATCCAACAGGACGGCAATCAGCCCCAGCATTTT.

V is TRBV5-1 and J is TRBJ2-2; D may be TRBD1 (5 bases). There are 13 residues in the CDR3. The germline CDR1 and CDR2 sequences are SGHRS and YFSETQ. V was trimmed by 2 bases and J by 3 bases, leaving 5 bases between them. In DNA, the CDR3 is TGCGCCAGCAGCTTAGGGGACACCGGGGAGCTGTTTTTT. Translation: CASSLGDTGELFF.

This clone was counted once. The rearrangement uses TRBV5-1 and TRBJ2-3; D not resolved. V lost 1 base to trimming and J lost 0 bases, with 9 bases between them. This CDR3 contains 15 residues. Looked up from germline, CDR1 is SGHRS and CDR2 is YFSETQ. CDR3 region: CASSLWQTSTDTQYF. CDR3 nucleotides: TGCGCCAGCAGCTTGTGGCAGACTAGCACAGATACGCAGTATTTT.

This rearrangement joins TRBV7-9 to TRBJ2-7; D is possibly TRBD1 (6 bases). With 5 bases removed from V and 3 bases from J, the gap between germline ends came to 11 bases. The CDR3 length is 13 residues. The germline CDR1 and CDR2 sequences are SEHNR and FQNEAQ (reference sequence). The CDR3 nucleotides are TGTGCCAGCAGCCGGACAGTAATCTACGAGCAGTACTTC. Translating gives CASSRTVIYEQYF.

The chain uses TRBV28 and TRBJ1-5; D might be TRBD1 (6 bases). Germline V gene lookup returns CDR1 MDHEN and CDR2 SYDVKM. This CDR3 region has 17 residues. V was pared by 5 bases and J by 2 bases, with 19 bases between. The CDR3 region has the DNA TGTGCCAGCAGTCCACAAACAGGGCTTCGGGGCAATCAGCCCCAGCATTTT. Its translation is CASSPQTGLRGNQPQHF. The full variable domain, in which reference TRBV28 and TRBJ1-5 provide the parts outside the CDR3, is DVKVTQSSRYLVKRTGEKVFLECVQDMDHENMFWYRQDPGLGLRLIYFSYDVKMKEKGDIPEGYSVSREKKERFSLILESASTNQTSMYLCASSPQTGLRGNQPQHFGDGTRLSIL.

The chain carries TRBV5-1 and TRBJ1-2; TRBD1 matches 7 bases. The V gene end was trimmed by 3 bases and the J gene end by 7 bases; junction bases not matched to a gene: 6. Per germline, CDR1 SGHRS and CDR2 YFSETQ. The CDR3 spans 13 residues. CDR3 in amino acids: CASSSQGQSGYTF. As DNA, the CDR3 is TGCGCCAGCAGCTCACAGGGGCAATCTGGCTACACCTTC.

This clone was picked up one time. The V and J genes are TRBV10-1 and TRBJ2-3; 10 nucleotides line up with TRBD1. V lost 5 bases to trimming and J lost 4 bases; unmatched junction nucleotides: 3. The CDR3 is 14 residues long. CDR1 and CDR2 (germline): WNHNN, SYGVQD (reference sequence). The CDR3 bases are TGCGCCAGCAGTCCCGGACAGGGGGCAGATACGCAGTATTTT. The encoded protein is CASSPGQGADTQYF.

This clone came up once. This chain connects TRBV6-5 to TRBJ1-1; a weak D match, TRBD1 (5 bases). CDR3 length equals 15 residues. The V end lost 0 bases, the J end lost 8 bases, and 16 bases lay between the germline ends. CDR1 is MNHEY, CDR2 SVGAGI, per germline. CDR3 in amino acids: CASSYSIGAKREAFF. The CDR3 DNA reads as TGTGCCAGCAGTTACTCAATAGGGGCTAAAAGGGAAGCTTTCTTT.

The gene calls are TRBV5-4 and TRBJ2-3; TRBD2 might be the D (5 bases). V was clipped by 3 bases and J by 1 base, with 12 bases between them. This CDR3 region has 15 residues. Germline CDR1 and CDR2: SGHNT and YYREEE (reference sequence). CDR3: CASSWRVSGTDTQYF. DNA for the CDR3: TGTGCCAGCAGCTGGCGGGTGTCAGGCACAGATACGCAGTATTTT.

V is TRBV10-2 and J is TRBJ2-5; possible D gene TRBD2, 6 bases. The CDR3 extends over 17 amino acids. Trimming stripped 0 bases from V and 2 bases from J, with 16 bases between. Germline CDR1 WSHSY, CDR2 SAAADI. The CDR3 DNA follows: TGCGCCAGCAGTGAGTCGCAACGGAGGGGAGCGCAAGAGACCCAGTACTTC. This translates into CASSESQRRGAQETQYF.

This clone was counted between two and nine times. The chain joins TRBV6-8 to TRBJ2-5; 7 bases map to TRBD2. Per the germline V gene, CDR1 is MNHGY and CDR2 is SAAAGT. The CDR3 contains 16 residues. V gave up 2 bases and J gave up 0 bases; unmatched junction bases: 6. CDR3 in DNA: TGTGCCAGCAGTTACACGCCTAGCGGCAACCAAGAGACCCAGTACTTC. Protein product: CASSYTPSGNQETQYF.

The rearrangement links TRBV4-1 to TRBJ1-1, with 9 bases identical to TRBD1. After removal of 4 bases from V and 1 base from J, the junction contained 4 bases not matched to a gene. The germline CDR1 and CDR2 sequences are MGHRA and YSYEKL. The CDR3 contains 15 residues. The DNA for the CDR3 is TGCGCCAGCAGCCCCCAGACAGGGGGGAACACTGAAGCTTTCTTT. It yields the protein CASSPQTGGNTEAFF.

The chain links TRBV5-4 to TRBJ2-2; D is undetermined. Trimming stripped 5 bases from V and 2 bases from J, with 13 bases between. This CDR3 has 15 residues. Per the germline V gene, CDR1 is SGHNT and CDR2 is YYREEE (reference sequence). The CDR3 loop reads CASRPGGKNTGELFF. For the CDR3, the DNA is TGTGCCAGCAGACCTGGTGGCAAAAACACCGGGGAGCTGTTTTTT. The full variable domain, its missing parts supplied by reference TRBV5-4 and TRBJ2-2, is ETGVTQSPTHLIKTRGQQVTLRCSSQSGHNTVSWYQQALGQGPQFIFQYYREEENGRGNFPPRFSGLQFPNYSSELNVNALELDDSALYLCASRPGGKNTGELFFGEGSRLTVL.

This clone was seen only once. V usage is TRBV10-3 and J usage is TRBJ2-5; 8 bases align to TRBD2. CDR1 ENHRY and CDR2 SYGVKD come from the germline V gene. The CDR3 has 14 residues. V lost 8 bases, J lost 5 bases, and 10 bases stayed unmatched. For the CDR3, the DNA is TGTGCCATCGCTTCTTCGGGAGGGGCTGAGACCCAGTACTTC. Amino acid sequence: CAIASSGGAETQYF.

The CDR3 loop is CASSTRIGQGAYNTEAFF. The CDR3 DNA reads TGTGCCAGCAGTACCCGTATTGGACAGGGGGCTTATAACACTGAAGCTTTCTTT. The chain is built from TRBV27 and TRBJ1-1, with 11 bases aligning to TRBD1. V lost 5 bases and J lost 2; bases outside the gene matches: 13. Germline loops: CDR1 MNHEY, CDR2 SMNVEV (reference sequence). The CDR3 sequence is 18 residues long.